The 13 T cell receptor beta chains reported below all come from one sample, sequenced in a study of OX40 agonist ivuxolimab in advanced cancers. Measured with immunoSEQ multiplex PCR; TCRdb has only the in-frame clones, and not every one. This table holds 46,000 or so clones, around 87% found once. Sequences were derived from CD4+ or CD8+ T cells sorted from blood, sampled in a trial of the OX40 agonist ivuxolimab. The receptors here all came from an adult with an advanced solid tumor such as melanoma, head and neck, liver or kidney cancer.

The chain has TRBV30 and TRBJ1-3; no definite D call. Between the trimmed V and J ends, which lost 4 bases and 0 bases, there was a span of 16 bases. CDR3 length: 16 residues. The V gene's germline CDR1 is GTSNPN and CDR2 SVGIG (reference sequence). CDR3 loop: CAWTRLPGNSGNTIYF. The CDR3 DNA reads as TGTGCCTGGACCCGGCTCCCGGGAAACTCTGGAAACACCATATATTTT. The full variable domain, its missing parts supplied by reference TRBV30 and TRBJ1-3, is SQTIHQWPATLVQPVGSPLSLECTVEGTSNPNLYWYRQAAGRGLQLLFYSVGIGQISSEVPQNLSASRPQDRQFILSSKKLLLSDSGFYLCAWTRLPGNSGNTIYFGEGSWLTVV.

This clone was found once. The chain carries TRBV19 and TRBJ2-6, with 7 bases aligning to TRBD2. The germline CDR1 and CDR2 sequences are LNHDA and SQIVND (reference sequence). V was pared by 7 bases and J by 0 bases, with 15 bases of the junction left unmatched. There are 19 residues in the CDR3. In DNA, the CDR3 is TGTGCCAGTACCCCGTGGGGGGGAAGAGTTAGCTCTGGGGCCAACGTCCTGACTTTC. This encodes CASTPWGGRVSSGANVLTF.

This rearrangement joins TRBV5-1 to TRBJ2-7; 10 bases map to TRBD2. The CDR3 is 14 amino acids. The V gene end was trimmed by 2 bases and the J gene end by 7 bases; junction bases not matched to a gene: 6. CDR1 and CDR2 from the germline V gene are SGHRS and YFSETQ. The CDR3 sequence: CASSFLAGVREQYF. For the CDR3, the DNA is TGCGCCAGCAGCTTCCTAGCGGGAGTTAGAGAGCAGTACTTC.

The chain uses TRBV9 and TRBJ1-1; D gene unclear. The germline V and J ends were trimmed by 0 bases and 5 bases, with 14 bases remaining between them. The CDR3 spans 15 residues. Germline-derived CDR1 and CDR2 are SGDLS and YYNGEE. The CDR3 protein is CASSVEVGPWTEAFF. CDR3 DNA sequence: TGTGCCAGCAGCGTAGAAGTTGGACCTTGGACTGAAGCTTTCTTT. The full variable domain, in which reference TRBV9 and TRBJ1-1 provide the parts outside the CDR3, is DSGVTQTPKHLITATGQRVTLRCSPRSGDLSVYWYQQSLDQGLQFLIQYYNGEERAKGNILERFSAQQFPDLHSELNLSSLELGDSALYFCASSVEVGPWTEAFFGQGTRLTVV.

V is TRBV27 and J is TRBJ2-3, with 9 bases matching TRBD1. Germline-derived CDR1 and CDR2 are MNHEY and SMNVEV (reference sequence). The CDR3 consists of 15 residues. V was pared by 5 bases and J by 1 base, with 4 bases of the junction left unmatched. As DNA, the CDR3 is TGTGCCAGCAGTCTTCGGGACAGGGGCACAGATACGCAGTATTTT. Its protein is CASSLRDRGTDTQYF.

This clone was counted a single time. The chain joins TRBV14 to TRBJ1-1, with D unclear. V lost 2 bases and J 1 base, leaving 11 bases between the germline ends. The germline V gene encodes CDR1 SGHDN and CDR2 FVKESK. The CDR3 spans 15 residues. DNA for the CDR3: TGTGCCAGCAGCCAACTATCCCCAGGGAACACTGAAGCTTTCTTT. Its translation: CASSQLSPGNTEAFF.

The V gene is TRBV7-6, the J gene TRBJ1-1; weak D call: TRBD1 (6 bases). With 1 base removed from V and 2 bases from J, the gap between germline ends came to 14 bases. Germline values: CDR1 SGHVS, CDR2 FNYEAQ. This CDR3 has 16 residues. The CDR3 spells CASSLDTQGFNTEAFF. The DNA of the CDR3 is TGTGCCAGCAGCTTAGATACCCAGGGGTTTAACACTGAAGCTTTCTTT.

This chain joins TRBV4-1 and TRBJ2-5, with 9 positions matching TRBD1. The closer fit of TRBJ2-7 to the DNA end suggests the J call may be wrong. This CDR3 has 16 residues. CDR1 and CDR2 from the germline V gene are MGHRA and YSYEKL. CDR3 DNA sequence: TGCGCCAGCAGCCCCCACCACAGGGGGCTTTACTACGAGCAGTACTTC. The encoded protein is CASSPHHRGLYYEQYF.

The chain links TRBV13 to TRBJ2-1; the match to TRBD2 covers 9 bases. The germline CDR1 and CDR2 sequences are PRHDT and FYEKMQ (reference sequence). J lost 4 bases, V lost 5 bases, and 6 bases had no gene match. The CDR3 runs 15 residues. Here the CDR3 reads CASSPRGGAYNEQFF. In nucleotides, the CDR3 is TGTGCCAGCAGCCCTCGCGGGGGGGCATACAATGAGCAGTTCTTC.

The J gene is TRBJ2-7, the V gene TRBV4-2, with a tentative D call TRBD2 (5 bases). CDR1 LGHNA and CDR2 YNFKEQ come from the germline V gene. The CDR3 spans 15 residues. The V end lost 0 bases, the J end lost 5 bases, and 14 bases lay between the germline ends. The CDR3 DNA reads TGTGCCAGCAGCCAAGATGGCGCGGGTAGCGACGAGCAGTACTTC. Translated: CASSQDGAGSDEQYF.

The V gene is TRBV27, the J gene TRBJ2-4, with 11 bases identical to TRBD2. The germline V gene has CDR1 MNHEY and CDR2 SMNVEV (reference sequence). CDR3 length equals 14 residues. V was clipped by 6 bases and J by 6 bases; unmatched bases: 4. In DNA form, the CDR3 reads TGTGCCAGCAGCGATGGGACTAGCGGAAACATTCAGTACTTC. Amino acid sequence: CASSDGTSGNIQYF.

The CDR3 sequence: CATNKLGKLFF. The CDR3 DNA is TGTGCCACCAACAAACTCGGAAAACTGTTTTTT. The chain joins TRBV2 to TRBJ1-4; the D is unclear. The V gene lost 10 bases and the J gene lost 10 bases, with 13 bases spanning the gap. The CDR3 length is 11 residues. Germline V CDR1 and CDR2: SNHLY, FYNNEI.

This CDR3 is CASSEGGATEAFF. CDR3 nucleotide sequence: TGTGCCAGCAGTGAAGGAGGGGCCACTGAAGCTTTCTTT. This chain uses TRBV6-4 with TRBJ1-1; D might be TRBD1 (5 bases). V was clipped by 3 bases and J by 4 bases, with 9 bases between them. Germline V gene sequence: CDR1 MRHNA, CDR2 SNTAGT. The CDR3 totals 13 residues.